This T cell receptor (beta chain) was profiled in a study of T cells in Graves' hyperthyroidism and ophthalmopathy. Study-wide results and caveats: Onset of ophthalmopathy came a median approximately 6.8 months after the model predicted it.

On the basis of clinical symptoms, serum thyroxine and TRAb, thyroid ultrasound and orbital computed tomography, diagnoses were made. TCR beta CDR3 region amplification was performed from RNA transcripts. HTBI primers were employed in a first-round RT-PCR of the TCR CDR3. TCRdb reanalysed the multiplex PCR reads using MiXCR and keeps one entry per CDR3 protein. The sample has fewer than 500,000 distinct CDR3 sequences; roughly 13% are singletons. This clonotype was seen at least ten times. Its antigen is unidentified. From germline, CDR1 is MGHDK and CDR2 SYGVNS. The CDR3 is 15 residues long. Trimming at V came to 3 bases and at J to 5 bases, leaving 4 bases not matched to a gene.

Material for sequencing was blood. The clonotype originates from a man aged 30 to 39 with Graves' hyperthyroidism that later progressed to Graves' ophthalmopathy. The chain recombines TRBV25-1 with TRBJ2-2, with 9 bases identical to TRBD1. The CDR3 protein is CASSDSGQGTGELFF. CDR3 coding DNA: TGTGCCAGCAGTGATAGTGGACAGGGGACCGGGGAGCTGTTTTTT.